The next 20 T cell receptor beta chains were all read from a single sample in a study of radiotherapy plus CTLA-4 blockade in lung cancer. Assay: immunoSEQ multiplex PCR; the TCRdb copy retains only in-frame clones and omits some. The table includes roughly 77,000 clones, roughly 74% detected once. The specimen was peripheral blood, collected from a patient treated with radiotherapy plus ipilimumab. Source of these receptors: a human donor with non-small cell lung cancer whose response to radiotherapy plus ipilimumab could not be evaluated.

The chain employs TRBV5-1 and TRBJ1-1, with D possibly TRBD1 on 5 matching bases. Germline lookup yields CDR1 SGHRS and CDR2 YFSETQ. The V and J ends lost 4 bases and 1 base respectively, with 11 bases between them. This CDR3 has 14 amino acids. This CDR3 is CASSEGEPNTEAFF. The CDR3 DNA is TGCGCCAGCAGCGAAGGGGAACCGAACACTGAAGCTTTCTTT.

The chain is built from TRBV11-2 and TRBJ1-1, with TRBD1 as a possible D gene (6 bases). Germline CDR1 reads SGHAT; CDR2 reads FQNNGV. V lost 3 bases and J 1 base, leaving 9 bases between the germline ends. This CDR3 comprises 14 residues. The CDR3 DNA is TGTGCCAGCAGCTTCTCCAGGGGGAACACTGAAGCTTTCTTT. Translation gives CASSFSRGNTEAFF.

The chain carries TRBV5-4 and TRBJ1-4; 12 bases map to TRBD1. The germline V gene has CDR1 SGHNT and CDR2 YYREEE (reference sequence). After removal of 4 bases from V and 7 bases from J, the junction contained 11 bases not matched to a gene. This CDR3 is 17 amino acids long. CDR3 sequence: CASSKWDRGRFSEKLFF. The CDR3 DNA sequence: TGTGCCAGCAGCAAATGGGACAGGGGGCGCTTTAGTGAAAAACTGTTTTTT.

V gene TRBV7-2 combines with J gene TRBJ1-4; 8 positions agree with TRBD1. Losses at the gene ends were 5 bases for V and 6 bases for J; bases not matched to a gene: 11. Germline V gene data show CDR1 as SGHTA and CDR2 as FQGNSA. The length of the CDR3 is 16 residues. The chain's CDR3 is CASSTPAGGSDEKLFF. The CDR3 DNA reads TGTGCCAGCAGCACTCCCGCAGGGGGCAGTGATGAAAAACTGTTTTTT.

The CDR3 loop reads CASSPTTGTGAYEQYF. CDR3 nucleotides: TGCGCCAGCAGCCCGACAACCGGGACAGGCGCCTACGAGCAGTACTTC. V gene TRBV4-3 combines with J gene TRBJ2-7; 8 nucleotides line up with TRBD1. Germline V gives CDR1 LGHNA, CDR2 YSLEER. V trimming: 4 bases; J trimming: 2 bases; junction bases outside the gene matches: 10. This CDR3 has 16 residues.

V is TRBV5-1 and J is TRBJ1-2; unclear D gene. The CDR3 runs to 15 residues. CDR1 and CDR2 from the germline V gene are SGHRS and YFSETQ. Trimming removed 1 base from V and 5 bases from J, with 15 bases in between. The CDR3 DNA reads as TGCGCCAGCAGCTTGAGCCAATCCGGTTCGTATGGCTACACCTTC. Its protein is CASSLSQSGSYGYTF. The variable domain in full, completed from reference TRBV5-1 and TRBJ1-2, reads KAGVTQTPRYLIKTRGQQVTLSCSPISGHRSVSWYQQTPGQGLQFLFEYFSETQRNKGNFPGRFSGRQFSNSRSEMNVSTLELGDSALYLCASSLSQSGSYGYTFGSGTRLTVV.

The chain carries TRBV6-1 and TRBJ2-7, with D tentatively TRBD2 (6 bases). The V end was cut by 0 bases, the J end by 3 bases, with 12 bases between. Germline-derived CDR1 and CDR2 are MNHNS and SASEGT. The CDR3 totals 15 residues. The CDR3 reads CASSEAPGRNYEQYF. The DNA for the CDR3 is TGTGCCAGCAGTGAAGCGCCAGGGAGGAACTACGAGCAGTACTTC.

The chain couples TRBV30 to TRBJ2-5; TRBD2 agrees at 11 bases. V dropped 0 bases and J dropped 4; count of bases not matched to a gene: 16. CDR1 and CDR2 from the germline V gene are GTSNPN and SVGIG (reference sequence). This CDR3 has 19 residues. The CDR3 DNA is TGTGCCTGGAGTGTAACCAGGACTACTAGCGGGAGACATGGAGAGACCCAGTACTTC. This translates into CAWSVTRTTSGRHGETQYF.

This clone was observed at least ten times. The J gene is TRBJ2-7, the V gene TRBV5-3; TRBD1 aligns across 9 bases. TRBV5-3 is assigned to the ORF class and has an uncertain function. The CDR3 spans 9 residues. The CDR3 nucleotides read TGTGCCGGTTTTCCGGGACAGGGCGTC. It codes for CAGFPGQGV.

This clone occurred a few times. This chain connects TRBV19 to TRBJ2-7; weak D call: TRBD1 (7 bases). Germline assignment: CDR1 LNHDA and CDR2 SQIVND (reference sequence). Trimming removed 3 bases at V and 6 bases at J, with 24 bases between. This CDR3 has 17 amino acids. The CDR3 nucleotides read TGTGCCAGTAGTATCCTCCCCTCGACAGGGAGGTCAGCCGAGCAGTACTTC. Residues: CASSILPSTGRSAEQYF.

V usage is TRBV7-2 and J usage is TRBJ2-7, with TRBD2 identical over 11 bases. Per germline, CDR1 SGHTA and CDR2 FQGNSA. V was pared by 5 bases and J by 3 bases, with 9 bases of the junction left unmatched. The CDR3 length is 16 residues. The CDR3 DNA sequence: TGTGCCAGCAGCAGGGCTAGCGGGGGGCCCCGCTACGAGCAGTACTTC. This gives the protein CASSRASGGPRYEQYF.

The chain recombines TRBV29-1 with TRBJ2-3; a weak D match, TRBD1 (6 bases). V gave up 3 bases and J gave up 2 bases, with 12 bases separating them. The CDR3 is 14 residues long. Germline lookup yields CDR1 SQVTM and CDR2 ANQGSEA. The DNA of the CDR3 is TGCAGCGTTGAGGGACATTTTTTCACAGATACGCAGTATTTT. This codes for CSVEGHFFTDTQYF.

The rearrangement links TRBV28 to TRBJ1-1; D uncertain. This CDR3 contains 13 residues. V was pared by 3 bases and J by 4 bases, with 9 bases between. CDR1 MDHEN and CDR2 SYDVKM come from the germline V gene. The CDR3 sequence is CASSFSGSTEAFF. The CDR3 DNA reads as TGTGCCAGCAGTTTTTCGGGGAGCACTGAAGCTTTCTTT.

J is TRBJ2-7 and V is TRBV7-6; 16 bases line up with TRBD2. Germline assignment: CDR1 SGHVS and CDR2 FNYEAQ. The CDR3 covers 18 residues. Germline trimming cut 3 bases from V and 7 bases from J; bases unmatched to any gene: 12. CDR3: CASSLAPMGLAGGNEQYF. In DNA, the CDR3 is TGTGCCAGCAGCTTGGCCCCTATGGGACTAGCGGGAGGGAATGAGCAGTACTTC.

This clone was recorded a few times. This chain uses TRBV4-1 with TRBJ1-3; D remains unclear. CDR3 length: 15 residues. Germline-derived CDR1 and CDR2 are MGHRA and YSYEKL. Trimming cost V 0 bases and J 4 bases, with 10 bases left between them. CDR3 protein: CASSQEQTRGNTIYF. The CDR3 coding sequence is TGCGCCAGCAGCCAAGAGCAGACAAGGGGAAACACCATATATTTT.

The chain joins TRBV19 to TRBJ1-2, with TRBD1 matching over 8 bases. V gave up 5 bases and J gave up 7 bases; unmatched junction bases: 6. The CDR3 covers 13 residues. CDR1 LNHDA and CDR2 SQIVND come from the germline V gene (reference sequence). In nucleotides, the CDR3 is TGTGCCAGTAGTCCGCAGGGGGCCACTGGCTACACCTTC. Residues: CASSPQGATGYTF.

The chain is built from TRBV28 and TRBJ1-6; no clear D. CDR1 and CDR2 (germline): MDHEN, SYDVKM. V lost 0 bases, J lost 7 bases, and 7 bases lay in between. The CDR3 runs 14 residues. CDR3 DNA: TGTGCCAGCAGTTTATGGGGAGAGAATTCACCCCTCCACTTT. Protein: CASSLWGENSPLHF.

V is TRBV11-2 and J is TRBJ1-5; no clear D. Looked up from germline, CDR1 is SGHAT and CDR2 is FQNNGV. V lost 0 bases, J lost 6 bases, and 9 bases lay in between. The CDR3 extends over 14 amino acids. CDR3 amino acids: CASSLDRARQPQHF. The CDR3 DNA follows: TGTGCCAGCAGCTTAGATCGAGCGCGTCAGCCCCAGCATTTT.

A single count supports this clone. This chain connects TRBV5-1 to TRBJ1-2; 9 nucleotides line up with TRBD1. The CDR3 is 14 amino acids. J was trimmed by 6 bases and V by 1 base; bases with no gene match: 4. CDR1 SGHRS and CDR2 YFSETQ come from the germline V gene. Here the CDR3 DNA reads TGCGCCAGCAGCTTGAAGGGACAGGGCAATGGCTACACCTTC. Its translation: CASSLKGQGNGYTF.

The chain has TRBV30 and TRBJ2-5; 10 bases fit TRBD2. Trimming cost V 1 base and J 5 bases; bases outside gene matches: 4. CDR1 is GTSNPN and CDR2 is SVGIG in the germline V gene (reference sequence). This CDR3 spans 14 amino acids. CDR3 protein: CAWSDGTSVETQYF. In nucleotides, the CDR3 is TGTGCCTGGAGTGACGGGACTAGCGTCGAGACCCAGTACTTC.